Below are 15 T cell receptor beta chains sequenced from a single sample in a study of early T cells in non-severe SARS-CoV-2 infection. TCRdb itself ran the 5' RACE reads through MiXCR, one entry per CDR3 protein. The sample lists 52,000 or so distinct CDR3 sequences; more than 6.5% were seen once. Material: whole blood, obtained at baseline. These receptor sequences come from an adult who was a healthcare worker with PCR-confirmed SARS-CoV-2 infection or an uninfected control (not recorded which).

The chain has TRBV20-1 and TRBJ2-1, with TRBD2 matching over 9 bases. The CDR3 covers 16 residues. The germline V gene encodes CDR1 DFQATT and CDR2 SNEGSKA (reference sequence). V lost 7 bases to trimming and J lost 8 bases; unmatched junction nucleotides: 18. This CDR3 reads CSVRPRAGGIIYEQFF. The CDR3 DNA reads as TGCAGTGTTCGGCCTAGGGCGGGGGGGATTATTTATGAGCAGTTCTTC.

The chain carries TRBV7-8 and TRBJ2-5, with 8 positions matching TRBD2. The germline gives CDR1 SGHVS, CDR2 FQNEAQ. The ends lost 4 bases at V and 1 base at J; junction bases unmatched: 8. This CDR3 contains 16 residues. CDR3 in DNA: TGTGCCAGCAGCTCGTCTTTTAGCGGGGTCCAAGAGACCCAGTACTTC. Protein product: CASSSSFSGVQETQYF.

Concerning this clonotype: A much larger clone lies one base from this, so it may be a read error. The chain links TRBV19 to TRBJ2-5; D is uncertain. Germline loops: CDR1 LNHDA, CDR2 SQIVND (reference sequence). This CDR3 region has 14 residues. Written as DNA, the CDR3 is TGTGCCAGTAGCCGGACGGAGACCCAAGAGGCCCAGTACTTC. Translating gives CASSRTETQEAQYF.

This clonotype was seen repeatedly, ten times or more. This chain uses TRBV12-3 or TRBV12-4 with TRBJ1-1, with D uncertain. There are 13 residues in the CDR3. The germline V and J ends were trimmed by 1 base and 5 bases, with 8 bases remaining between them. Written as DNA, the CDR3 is TGTGCCAGCAGTTTAGGCCCTGGGACTGAAGCTTTCTTT. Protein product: CASSLGPGTEAFF.

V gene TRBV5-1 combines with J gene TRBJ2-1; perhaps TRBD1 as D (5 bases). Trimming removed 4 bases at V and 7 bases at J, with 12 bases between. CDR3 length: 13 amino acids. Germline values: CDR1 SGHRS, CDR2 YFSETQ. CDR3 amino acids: CASSPDRANEQFF. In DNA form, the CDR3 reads TGCGCCAGCAGCCCCGACAGAGCGAATGAGCAGTTCTTC.

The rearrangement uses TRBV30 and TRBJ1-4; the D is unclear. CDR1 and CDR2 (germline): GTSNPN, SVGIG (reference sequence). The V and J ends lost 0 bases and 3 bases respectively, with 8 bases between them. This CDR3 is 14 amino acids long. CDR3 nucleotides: TGTGCCTGGAGTGTACTAGTAGCTAATGAAAAACTGTTTTTT. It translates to CAWSVLVANEKLFF.

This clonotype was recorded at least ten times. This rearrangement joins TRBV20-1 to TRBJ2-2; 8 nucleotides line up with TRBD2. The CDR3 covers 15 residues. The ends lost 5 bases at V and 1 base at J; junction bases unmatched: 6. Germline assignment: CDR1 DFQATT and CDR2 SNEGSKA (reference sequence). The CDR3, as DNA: TGCAGTGCTGCAAGCGGGGGCGTGAACACCGGGGAGCTGTTTTTT. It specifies CSAASGGVNTGELFF.

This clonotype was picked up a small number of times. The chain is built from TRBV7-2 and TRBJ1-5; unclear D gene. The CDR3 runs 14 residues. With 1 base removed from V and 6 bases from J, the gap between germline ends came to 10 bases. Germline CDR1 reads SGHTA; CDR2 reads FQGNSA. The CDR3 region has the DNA TGTGCCAGCAGCTTAGATGTAGGGTTTCAGCCCCAGCATTTT. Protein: CASSLDVGFQPQHF.

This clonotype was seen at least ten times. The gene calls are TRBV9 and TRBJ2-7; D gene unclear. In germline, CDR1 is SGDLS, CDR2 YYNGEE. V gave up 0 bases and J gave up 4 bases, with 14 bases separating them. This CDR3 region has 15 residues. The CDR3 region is CASSVAAATYYEQYF. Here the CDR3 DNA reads TGTGCCAGCAGCGTAGCGGCAGCCACCTATTACGAGCAGTACTTC.

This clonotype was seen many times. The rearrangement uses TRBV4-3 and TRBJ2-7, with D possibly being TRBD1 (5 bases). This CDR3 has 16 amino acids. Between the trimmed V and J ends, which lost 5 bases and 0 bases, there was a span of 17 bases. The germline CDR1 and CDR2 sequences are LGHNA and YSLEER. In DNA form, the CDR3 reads TGCGCCAGCAGCTTTGGGCTCCCAGGGTTCTCCTACGAGCAGTACTTC. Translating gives CASSFGLPGFSYEQYF.

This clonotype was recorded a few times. CDR3 coding DNA: TGTGCCACCAGTGATTTCAGGACTAGCGGAACCACAGATACGCAGTATTTT. The encoded protein is CATSDFRTSGTTDTQYF. This chain uses TRBV24-1 with TRBJ2-3, with TRBD2 identical over 10 bases. After removal of 1 base from V and 2 bases from J, the junction contained 5 bases not matched to a gene. Germline V gene data show CDR1 as KGHDR and CDR2 as SFDVKD. This CDR3 is 17 amino acids long.

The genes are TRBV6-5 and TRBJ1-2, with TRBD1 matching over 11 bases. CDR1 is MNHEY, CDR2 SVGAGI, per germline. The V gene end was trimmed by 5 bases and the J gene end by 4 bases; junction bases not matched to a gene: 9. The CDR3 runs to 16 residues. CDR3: CASSGQGAAFGYGYTF. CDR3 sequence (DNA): TGTGCCAGCAGTGGACAGGGGGCGGCCTTTGGCTATGGCTACACCTTC.

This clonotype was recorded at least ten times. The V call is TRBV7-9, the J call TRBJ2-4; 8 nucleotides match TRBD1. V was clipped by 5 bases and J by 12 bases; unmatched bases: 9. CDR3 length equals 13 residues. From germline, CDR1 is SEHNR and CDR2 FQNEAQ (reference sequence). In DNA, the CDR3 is TGTGCCAGCAGCCTAGACCAGGGGGCCGATCAGTACTTC. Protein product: CASSLDQGADQYF.

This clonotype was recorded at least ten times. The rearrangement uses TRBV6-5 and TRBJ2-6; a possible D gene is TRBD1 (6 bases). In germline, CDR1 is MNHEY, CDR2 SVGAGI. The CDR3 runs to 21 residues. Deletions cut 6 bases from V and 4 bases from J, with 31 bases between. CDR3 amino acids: CASRAGQFGFIRTVGANVLTF. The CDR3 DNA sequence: TGTGCCAGCAGAGCCGGACAGTTCGGGTTTATAAGGACGGTGGGGGCCAACGTCCTGACTTTC.

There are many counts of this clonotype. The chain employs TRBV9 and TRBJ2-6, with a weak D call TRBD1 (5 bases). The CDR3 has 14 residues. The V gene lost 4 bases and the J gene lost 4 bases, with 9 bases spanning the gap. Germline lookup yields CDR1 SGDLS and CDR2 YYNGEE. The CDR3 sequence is CASSTGVGANVLTF. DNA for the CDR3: TGTGCCAGCAGCACAGGCGTAGGGGCCAACGTCCTGACTTTC.